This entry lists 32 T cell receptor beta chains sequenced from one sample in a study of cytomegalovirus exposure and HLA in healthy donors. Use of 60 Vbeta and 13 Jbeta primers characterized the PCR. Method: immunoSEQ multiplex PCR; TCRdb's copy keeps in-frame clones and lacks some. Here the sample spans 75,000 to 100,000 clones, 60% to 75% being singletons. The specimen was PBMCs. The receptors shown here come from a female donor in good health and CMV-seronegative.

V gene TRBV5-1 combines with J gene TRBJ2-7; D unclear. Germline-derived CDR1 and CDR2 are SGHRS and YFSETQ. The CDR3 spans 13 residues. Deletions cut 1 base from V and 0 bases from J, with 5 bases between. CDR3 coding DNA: TGCGCCAGCAGCTTGACAGTCTCCTACGAGCAGTACTTC. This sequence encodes CASSLTVSYEQYF. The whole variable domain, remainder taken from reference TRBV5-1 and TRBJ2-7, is KAGVTQTPRYLIKTRGQQVTLSCSPISGHRSVSWYQQTPGQGLQFLFEYFSETQRNKGNFPGRFSGRQFSNSRSEMNVSTLELGDSALYLCASSLTVSYEQYFGPGTRLTVT.

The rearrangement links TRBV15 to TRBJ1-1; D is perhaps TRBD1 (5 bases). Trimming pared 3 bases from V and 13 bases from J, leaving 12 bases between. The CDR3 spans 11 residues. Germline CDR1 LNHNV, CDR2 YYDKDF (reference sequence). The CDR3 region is CATSSARGVFF. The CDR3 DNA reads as TGTGCCACCAGCAGCGCCCGGGGGGTTTTCTTT.

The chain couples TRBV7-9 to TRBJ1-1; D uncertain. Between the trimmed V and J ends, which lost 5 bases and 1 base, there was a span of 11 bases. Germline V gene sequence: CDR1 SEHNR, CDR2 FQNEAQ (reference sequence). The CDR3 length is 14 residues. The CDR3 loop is CASSPGLGNTEAFF. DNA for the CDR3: TGTGCCAGCAGCCCCGGCCTAGGGAACACTGAAGCTTTCTTT.

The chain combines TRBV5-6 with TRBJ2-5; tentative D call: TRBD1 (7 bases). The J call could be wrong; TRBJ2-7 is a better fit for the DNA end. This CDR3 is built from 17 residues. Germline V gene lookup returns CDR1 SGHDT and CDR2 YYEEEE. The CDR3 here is CASSQLWGGRGVYEQYF. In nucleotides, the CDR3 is TGTGCCAGCAGCCAATTGTGGGGTGGCAGGGGGGTCTACGAGCAGTACTTC.

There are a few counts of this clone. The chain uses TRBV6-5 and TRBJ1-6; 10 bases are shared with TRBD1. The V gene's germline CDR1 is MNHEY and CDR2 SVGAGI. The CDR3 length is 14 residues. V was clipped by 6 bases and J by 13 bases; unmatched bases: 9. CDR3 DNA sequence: TGTGCCAGCAGCCTCGACAGGGGGCTTGCCCCCCTCCACTTT. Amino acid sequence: CASSLDRGLAPLHF.

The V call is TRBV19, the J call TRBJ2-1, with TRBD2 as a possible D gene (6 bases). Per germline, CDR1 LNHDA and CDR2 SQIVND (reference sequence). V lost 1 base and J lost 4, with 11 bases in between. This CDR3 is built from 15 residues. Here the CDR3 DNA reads TGTGCCAGTAGTATAGGGGACGGGGGATACAATGAGCAGTTCTTC. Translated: CASSIGDGGYNEQFF.

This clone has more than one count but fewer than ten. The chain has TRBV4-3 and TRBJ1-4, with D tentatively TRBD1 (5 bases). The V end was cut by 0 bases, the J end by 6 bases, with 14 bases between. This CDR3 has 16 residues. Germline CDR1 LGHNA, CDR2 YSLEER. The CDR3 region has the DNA TGCGCCAGCAGCCAAGATAAGGCAGGGTGGGATGAAAAACTGTTTTTT. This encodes CASSQDKAGWDEKLFF.

The CDR3 protein is CASSLAGNNEAFF. CDR3 coding DNA: TGTGCCAGCAGCTTAGCAGGGAATAATGAAGCTTTCTTT. V gene TRBV13 combines with J gene TRBJ1-1; D perhaps matches TRBD1 (5 bases). The V gene lost 1 base and the J gene lost 7 bases, with 10 bases spanning the gap. CDR1 and CDR2 (germline): PRHDT, FYEKMQ (reference sequence). This CDR3 contains 13 residues.

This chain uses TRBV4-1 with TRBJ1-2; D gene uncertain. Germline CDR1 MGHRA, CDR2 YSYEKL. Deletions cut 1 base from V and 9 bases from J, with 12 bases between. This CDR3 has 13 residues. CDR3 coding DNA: TGCGCCAGCAGCCAAGCCCCCGCAGGTAGCTACACCTTC. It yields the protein CASSQAPAGSYTF.

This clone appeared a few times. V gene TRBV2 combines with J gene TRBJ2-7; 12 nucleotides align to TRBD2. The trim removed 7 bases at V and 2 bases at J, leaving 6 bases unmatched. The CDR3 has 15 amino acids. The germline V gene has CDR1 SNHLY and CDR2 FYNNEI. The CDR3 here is CASIATSGGTYEQYF. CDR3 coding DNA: TGTGCCAGCATCGCCACTAGCGGGGGGACCTACGAGCAGTACTTC.

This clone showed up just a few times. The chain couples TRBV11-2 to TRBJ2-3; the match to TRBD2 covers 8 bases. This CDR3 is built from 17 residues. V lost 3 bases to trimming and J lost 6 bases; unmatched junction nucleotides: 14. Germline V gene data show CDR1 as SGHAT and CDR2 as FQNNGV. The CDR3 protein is CASSLGSGTRASDTQYF. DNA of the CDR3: TGTGCCAGCAGCTTGGGCTCCGGGACTAGGGCGTCGGATACGCAGTATTTT.

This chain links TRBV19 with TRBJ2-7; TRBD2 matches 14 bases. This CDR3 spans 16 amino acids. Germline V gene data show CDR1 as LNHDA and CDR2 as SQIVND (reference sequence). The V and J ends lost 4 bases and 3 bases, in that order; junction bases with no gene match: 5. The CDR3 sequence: CASSKGLAGEGYEQYF. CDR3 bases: TGTGCCAGTAGTAAGGGACTAGCGGGAGAAGGCTACGAGCAGTACTTC.

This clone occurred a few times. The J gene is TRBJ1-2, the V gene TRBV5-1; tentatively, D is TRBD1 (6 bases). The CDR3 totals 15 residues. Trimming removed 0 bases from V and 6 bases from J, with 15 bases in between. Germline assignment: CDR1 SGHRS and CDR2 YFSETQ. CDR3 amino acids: CASSLEGGMVHGYTF. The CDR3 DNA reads TGCGCCAGCAGCTTGGAAGGGGGTATGGTCCATGGCTACACCTTC.

The CDR3 protein is CAWGPLAGGPWGSYNEQFF. The CDR3 nucleotides read TGTGCCTGGGGGCCCCTAGCGGGGGGGCCATGGGGTTCCTACAATGAGCAGTTCTTC. This chain links TRBV30 with TRBJ2-1; 12 bases agree with TRBD2. After removal of 5 bases from V and 1 base from J, the junction contained 15 bases not matched to a gene. In germline, CDR1 is GTSNPN, CDR2 SVGIG (reference sequence). CDR3 length equals 19 residues.

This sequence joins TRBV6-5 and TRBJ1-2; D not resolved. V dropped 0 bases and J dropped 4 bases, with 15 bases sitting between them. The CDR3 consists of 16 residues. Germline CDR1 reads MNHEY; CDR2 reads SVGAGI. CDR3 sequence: CASSYSIGQPGYGYTF. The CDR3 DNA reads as TGTGCCAGCAGTTACTCGATTGGTCAGCCGGGCTATGGCTACACCTTC.

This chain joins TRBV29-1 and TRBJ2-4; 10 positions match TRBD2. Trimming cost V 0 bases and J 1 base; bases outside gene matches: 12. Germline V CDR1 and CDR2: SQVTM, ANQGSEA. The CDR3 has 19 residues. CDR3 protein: CSVEDSGGNGGSAKNIQYF. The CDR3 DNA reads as TGCAGCGTTGAAGATAGCGGGGGGAATGGGGGTTCGGCCAAAAACATTCAGTACTTC.

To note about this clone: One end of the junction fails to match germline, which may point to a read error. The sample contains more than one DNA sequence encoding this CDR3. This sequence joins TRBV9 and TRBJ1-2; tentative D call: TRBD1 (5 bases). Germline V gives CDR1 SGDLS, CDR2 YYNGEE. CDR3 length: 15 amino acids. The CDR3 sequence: CASSVETGGIDGYTF. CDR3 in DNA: TGTGCCAGCAGCGTAGAAACCGGGGGTATTGATGGCTATACCTTC.

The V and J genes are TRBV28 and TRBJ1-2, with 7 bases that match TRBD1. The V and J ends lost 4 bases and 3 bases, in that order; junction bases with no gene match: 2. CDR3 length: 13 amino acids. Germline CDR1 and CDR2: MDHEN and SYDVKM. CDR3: CASSWDRYYGYTF. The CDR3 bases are TGTGCCAGCAGTTGGGACAGATACTATGGCTACACCTTC.

The CDR3 DNA follows: TGCAGCGTTGAACTGGTAGCGGACTACCAAGAGACCCAGTACTTC. This encodes CSVELVADYQETQYF. V is TRBV29-1 and J is TRBJ2-5; TRBD2 might be the D (6 bases). This CDR3 region has 15 residues. Germline V gene data show CDR1 as SQVTM and CDR2 as ANQGSEA. The V gene lost 2 bases and the J gene lost 0 bases, with 13 bases spanning the gap.

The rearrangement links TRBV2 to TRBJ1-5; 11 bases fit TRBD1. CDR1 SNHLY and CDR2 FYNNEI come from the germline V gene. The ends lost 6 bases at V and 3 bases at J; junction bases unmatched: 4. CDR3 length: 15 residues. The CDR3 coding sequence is TGTGCCAGCAGCGGACAGGGGGCAGACAATCAGCCCCAGCATTTT. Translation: CASSGQGADNQPQHF.

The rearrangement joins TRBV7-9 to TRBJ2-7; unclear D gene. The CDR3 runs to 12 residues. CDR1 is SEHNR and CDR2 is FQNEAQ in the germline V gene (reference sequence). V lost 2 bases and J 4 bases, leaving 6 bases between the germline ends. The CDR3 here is CASSLTGYEQYF. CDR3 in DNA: TGTGCCAGCAGCTTAACCGGGTACGAGCAGTACTTC. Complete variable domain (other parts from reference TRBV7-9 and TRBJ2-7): DTGVSQNPRHKITKRGQNVTFRCDPISEHNRLYWYRQTLGQGPEFLTYFQNEAQLEKSRLLSDRFSAERPKGSFSTLEIQRTEQGDSAMYLCASSLTGYEQYFGPGTRLTVT.

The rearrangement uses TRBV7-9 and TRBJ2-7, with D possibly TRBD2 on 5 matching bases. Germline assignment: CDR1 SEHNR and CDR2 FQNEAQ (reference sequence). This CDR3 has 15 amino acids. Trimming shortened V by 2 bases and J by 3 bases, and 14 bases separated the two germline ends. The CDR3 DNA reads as TGTGCCAGCAGCTTAAGAGCCGCTAGCAGCTACGAGCAGTACTTC. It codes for CASSLRAASSYEQYF.

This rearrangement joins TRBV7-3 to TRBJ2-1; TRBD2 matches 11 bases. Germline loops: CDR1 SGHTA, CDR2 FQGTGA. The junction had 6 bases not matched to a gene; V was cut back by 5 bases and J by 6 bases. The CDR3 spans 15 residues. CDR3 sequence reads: CASSPGLAGFNEQFF. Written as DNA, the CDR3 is TGTGCCAGCAGCCCCGGACTAGCGGGCTTCAATGAGCAGTTCTTC.

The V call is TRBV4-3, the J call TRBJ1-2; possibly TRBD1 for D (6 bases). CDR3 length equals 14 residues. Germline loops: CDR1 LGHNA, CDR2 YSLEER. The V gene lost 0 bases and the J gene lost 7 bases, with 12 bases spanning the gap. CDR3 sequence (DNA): TGCGCCAGCAGCCAAGAAACAGGGAAAAGTGGCTACACCTTC. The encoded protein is CASSQETGKSGYTF.

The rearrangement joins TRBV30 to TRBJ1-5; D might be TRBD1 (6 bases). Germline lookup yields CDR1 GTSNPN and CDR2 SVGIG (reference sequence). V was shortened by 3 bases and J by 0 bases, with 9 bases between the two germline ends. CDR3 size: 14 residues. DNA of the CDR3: TGTGCCTGGAGCACAGGGATTAGCAATCAGCCCCAGCATTTT. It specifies CAWSTGISNQPQHF. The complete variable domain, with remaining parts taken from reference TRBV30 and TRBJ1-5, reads SQTIHQWPATLVQPVGSPLSLECTVEGTSNPNLYWYRQAAGRGLQLLFYSVGIGQISSEVPQNLSASRPQDRQFILSSKKLLLSDSGFYLCAWSTGISNQPQHFGDGTRLSIL.

The CDR3 loop is CASSQVEGSNEQFF. The CDR3 bases are TGCGCCAGCAGCCAAGTGGAGGGCTCGAATGAGCAGTTCTTC. The gene calls are TRBV4-1 and TRBJ2-1; possibly TRBD2 for D (6 bases). Germline CDR1 is MGHRA and CDR2 is YSYEKL. The CDR3 totals 14 residues. Trimming took off 1 base at V and 7 bases at J, with 11 bases between the two ends.

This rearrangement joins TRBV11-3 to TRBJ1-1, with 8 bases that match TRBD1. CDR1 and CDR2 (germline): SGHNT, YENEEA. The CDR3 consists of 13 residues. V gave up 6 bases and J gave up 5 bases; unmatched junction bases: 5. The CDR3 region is CASSYDRGTEAFF. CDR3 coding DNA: TGTGCCAGCAGTTATGACAGGGGTACTGAAGCTTTCTTT.

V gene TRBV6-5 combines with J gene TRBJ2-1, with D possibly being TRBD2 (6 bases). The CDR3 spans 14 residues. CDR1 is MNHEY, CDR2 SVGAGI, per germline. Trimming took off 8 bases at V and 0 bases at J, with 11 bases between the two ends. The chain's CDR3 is CASSGGDSYNEQFF. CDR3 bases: TGTGCCAGCTCAGGCGGGGACTCCTACAATGAGCAGTTCTTC.

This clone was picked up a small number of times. The DNA of the CDR3 is TGTGCCAGCACCTGGACAGGGGGCGACCCTTTAGGCTACACCTTC. As protein: CASTWTGGDPLGYTF. This chain uses TRBV6-5 with TRBJ1-2; TRBD1 matches at 11 bases. The CDR3 sequence is 15 residues long. Germline CDR1 is MNHEY and CDR2 is SVGAGI. The V and J ends lost 7 bases and 8 bases, in that order; junction bases with no gene match: 12.

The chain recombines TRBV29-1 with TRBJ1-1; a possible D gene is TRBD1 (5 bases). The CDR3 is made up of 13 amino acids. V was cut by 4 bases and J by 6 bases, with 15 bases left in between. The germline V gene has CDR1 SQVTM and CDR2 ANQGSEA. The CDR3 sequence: CSVGAGWFAEAFF. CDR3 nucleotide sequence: TGCAGCGTTGGGGCAGGGTGGTTCGCTGAAGCTTTCTTT.

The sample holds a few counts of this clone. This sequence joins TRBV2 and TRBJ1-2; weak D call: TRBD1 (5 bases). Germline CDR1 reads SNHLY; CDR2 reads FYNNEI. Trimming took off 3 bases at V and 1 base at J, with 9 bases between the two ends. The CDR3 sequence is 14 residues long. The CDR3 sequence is CASSDRAVNYGYTF. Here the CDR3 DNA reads TGTGCCAGCAGTGACAGGGCTGTTAACTATGGCTACACCTTC.

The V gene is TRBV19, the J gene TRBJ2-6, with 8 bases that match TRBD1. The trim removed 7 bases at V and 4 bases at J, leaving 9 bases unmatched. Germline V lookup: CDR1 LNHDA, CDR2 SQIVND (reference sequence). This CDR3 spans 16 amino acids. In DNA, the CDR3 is TGTGCCAGTAAGAACCAGGGGGCGGGAGGGGCCAACGTCCTGACTTTC. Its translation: CASKNQGAGGANVLTF.